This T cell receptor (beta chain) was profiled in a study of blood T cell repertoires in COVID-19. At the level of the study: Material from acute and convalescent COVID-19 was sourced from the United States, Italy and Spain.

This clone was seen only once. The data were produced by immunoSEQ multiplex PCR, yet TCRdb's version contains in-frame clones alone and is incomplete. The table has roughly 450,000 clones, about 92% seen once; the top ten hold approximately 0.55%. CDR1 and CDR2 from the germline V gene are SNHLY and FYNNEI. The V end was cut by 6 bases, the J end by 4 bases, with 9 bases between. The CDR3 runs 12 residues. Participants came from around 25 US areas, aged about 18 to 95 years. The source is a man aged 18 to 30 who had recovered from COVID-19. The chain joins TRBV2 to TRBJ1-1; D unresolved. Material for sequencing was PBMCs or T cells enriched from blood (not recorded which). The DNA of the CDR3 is TGTGCCAGCAGGGGCGATAGCACTGAAGCTTTCTTT. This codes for CASRGDSTEAFF.